What follows are 23 T cell receptor beta chains derived from one specimen sequenced in a study of OX40 agonist ivuxolimab in advanced cancers. Sequencing was performed with immunoSEQ multiplex PCR; in TCRdb, only in-frame clones are kept and a portion is missing. The table includes about 25,000 clones, about 76% detected once. This specimen consisted of CD4+ or CD8+ T cells sorted from blood, obtained in a trial of the OX40 agonist ivuxolimab. These receptors originate from an adult with an advanced solid tumor such as melanoma, head and neck, liver or kidney cancer.

This sequence joins TRBV5-4 and TRBJ1-5; D call uncertain. V gave up 3 bases and J gave up 3 bases, with 10 bases separating them. Germline V gives CDR1 SGHNT, CDR2 YYREEE (reference sequence). This CDR3 is built from 14 residues. CDR3 DNA sequence: TGTGCCAGCAGCTCCACACTGATCAATCAGCCCCAGCATTTT. Protein sequence: CASSSTLINQPQHF.

This clone was detected only once. The gene calls are TRBV7-6 and TRBJ2-1; TRBD2 might be the D (5 bases). The V gene lost 5 bases and the J gene lost 0 bases, with 14 bases spanning the gap. The CDR3 runs to 16 residues. Germline V gene sequence: CDR1 SGHVS, CDR2 FNYEAQ. The CDR3 coding sequence is TGTGCCAGCAGCCCCTTAATCGGAGGCTCCTACAATGAGCAGTTCTTC. Amino acid sequence: CASSPLIGGSYNEQFF.

The chain carries TRBV30 and TRBJ2-7; 9 nucleotides align to TRBD1. From germline, CDR1 is GTSNPN and CDR2 SVGIG (reference sequence). The CDR3 runs to 13 residues. J was trimmed by 7 bases and V by 4 bases; bases with no gene match: 8. DNA of the CDR3: TGTGCCTGGACCTTTGGACAGGGGAGGGAGCAGTACTTC. Translated, it gives CAWTFGQGREQYF.

With respect to this clone: At one end, the junction sequence differs from germline, possibly due to a read error. The chain employs TRBV6-4 and TRBJ2-5; 8 bases agree with TRBD1. Germline V CDR1 and CDR2: MRHNA, SNTAGT. The CDR3 has 11 residues. CDR3 protein: CAGRGRETQYF. The DNA of the CDR3 is TGTGCCGGCAGGGGGCGAGAGACCCAGTACTTC.

The rearrangement uses TRBV9 and TRBJ1-1, with 8 bases identical to TRBD1. The J segment lost 2 bases and the V segment lost 0 bases, leaving 6 bases of the junction unmatched. CDR1 is SGDLS and CDR2 is YYNGEE in the germline V gene. The CDR3 is 16 residues long. CDR3 loop: CASSVGDRFPNTEAFF. In DNA form, the CDR3 reads TGTGCCAGCAGCGTAGGGGACAGGTTCCCAAACACTGAAGCTTTCTTT.

The chain combines TRBV2 with TRBJ2-1; D ambiguous. The germline V and J ends were trimmed by 0 bases and 3 bases, with 12 bases remaining between them. The germline gives CDR1 SNHLY, CDR2 FYNNEI. The length of the CDR3 is 16 residues. The chain's CDR3 is CASSEAEHLNYNEQFF. The CDR3 DNA is TGTGCCAGCAGTGAAGCAGAACACCTAAACTACAATGAGCAGTTCTTC.

The V and J genes are TRBV27 and TRBJ1-1, with 7 bases identical to TRBD1. The CDR3 is 13 amino acids. CDR1 is MNHEY, CDR2 SMNVEV, per germline (reference sequence). V lost 6 bases and J lost 3; bases outside the gene matches: 4. The CDR3 region has the DNA TGTGCCAGCAGCATACAGGGGTACACTGAAGCTTTCTTT. Residues: CASSIQGYTEAFF.

This sequence joins TRBV4-1 and TRBJ2-5, with no clear D. The V end was cut by 4 bases, the J end by 5 bases, with 5 bases between. There are 11 residues in the CDR3. The germline CDR1 and CDR2 sequences are MGHRA and YSYEKL. CDR3 nucleotides: TGCGCCAGCAGCCTTGGGGAGACCCAGTACTTC. It encodes CASSLGETQYF.

This clone was recorded a few times. The V call is TRBV2, the J call TRBJ1-2; D gene ambiguous. V dropped 7 bases and J dropped 4 bases, with 10 bases sitting between them. Germline lookup yields CDR1 SNHLY and CDR2 FYNNEI. The CDR3 is 12 residues long. CDR3 in amino acids: CASMGSAYGYTF. The CDR3 nucleotides are TGTGCCAGCATGGGGTCAGCCTATGGCTACACCTTC. Full variable domain (outside the CDR3, taken from reference TRBV2 and TRBJ1-2): EPEVTQTPSHQVTQMGQEVILRCVPISNHLYFYWYRQILGQKVEFLVSFYNNEISEKSEIFDDQFSVERPDGSNFTLKIRSTKLEDSAMYFCASMGSAYGYTFGSGTRLTVV.

The chain couples TRBV4-1 to TRBJ2-1, with 9 bases matching TRBD2. The CDR3 consists of 16 residues. V trimming: 3 bases; J trimming: 4 bases; junction bases outside the gene matches: 7. The germline V gene encodes CDR1 MGHRA and CDR2 YSYEKL. The CDR3 loop reads CASSQRLAGAYNEQFF. CDR3 in DNA: TGCGCCAGCAGCCAGAGGTTAGCGGGGGCTTACAATGAGCAGTTCTTC.

The chain combines TRBV7-8 with TRBJ1-1; the match to TRBD1 covers 7 bases. There are 14 residues in the CDR3. Germline V gives CDR1 SGHVS, CDR2 FQNEAQ. Trimming took 2 bases from V and 11 from J; bases not matched to a gene: 11. CDR3 residues: CASSLPYLQGSAFF. CDR3 DNA sequence: TGTGCCAGCAGCTTACCCTATCTACAGGGGTCGGCTTTCTTT.

V is TRBV5-6 and J is TRBJ2-7; no firm D call. The germline V gene encodes CDR1 SGHDT and CDR2 YYEEEE. The CDR3 runs 12 residues. V lost 2 bases and J 2 bases, leaving 5 bases between the germline ends. The CDR3 is CASSFLTYEQYF. CDR3 nucleotide sequence: TGTGCCAGCAGCTTCCTTACCTACGAGCAGTACTTC. Together with reference TRBV5-6 and TRBJ2-7, the CDR3 gives the full variable domain: DAGVTQSPTHLIKTRGQQVTLRCSPKSGHDTVSWYQQALGQGPQFIFQYYEEEERQRGNFPDRFSGHQFPNYSSELNVNALLLGDSALYLCASSFLTYEQYFGPGTRLTVT.

This sequence joins TRBV6-1 and TRBJ1-4; D might be TRBD1 (5 bases). This CDR3 has 15 residues. Germline CDR1 and CDR2: MNHNS and SASEGT. Trimming took off 4 bases at V and 0 bases at J, with 9 bases between the two ends. CDR3 DNA sequence: TGTGCCAGCAGTGCGACAGTTGCAACTAATGAAAAACTGTTTTTT. It encodes CASSATVATNEKLFF.

The rearrangement uses TRBV15 and TRBJ2-3; 7 bases line up with TRBD2. V trimming: 9 bases; J trimming: 2 bases; junction bases outside the gene matches: 8. The germline CDR1 and CDR2 sequences are LNHNV and YYDKDF (reference sequence). This CDR3 is 14 amino acids long. CDR3 sequence (DNA): TGTGCCACGGGCTTAGCGGGCGACACAGATACGCAGTATTTT. Encoded protein: CATGLAGDTDTQYF. Full variable domain (outside the CDR3, taken from reference TRBV15 and TRBJ2-3): DAMVIQNPRYQVTQFGKPVTLSCSQTLNHNVMYWYQQKSSQAPKLLFHYYDKDFNNEADTPDNFQSRRPNTSFCFLDIRSPGLGDTAMYLCATGLAGDTDTQYFGPGTRLTVL.

The chain uses TRBV13 and TRBJ1-1, with no clear D. CDR1 and CDR2 (germline): PRHDT, FYEKMQ (reference sequence). Trimming left V 3 bases short and J 1 base short, with 12 bases between. This CDR3 contains 15 residues. CDR3 DNA: TGTGCCAGCAGCTTGGGGTTAGGAGGGAACACTGAAGCTTTCTTT. Translation: CASSLGLGGNTEAFF.

The chain combines TRBV5-1 with TRBJ2-7, with 7 bases matching TRBD2. The CDR3 has 13 amino acids. V was clipped by 2 bases and J by 5 bases; unmatched bases: 4. Per the germline V gene, CDR1 is SGHRS and CDR2 is YFSETQ. The DNA for the CDR3 is TGCGCCAGCAGCTTAACGGGAGGCGACGAGCAGTACTTC. Protein product: CASSLTGGDEQYF.

J is TRBJ2-1 and V is TRBV13, with 9 bases that match TRBD1. From germline, CDR1 is PRHDT and CDR2 FYEKMQ (reference sequence). V was pared by 5 bases and J by 1 base, with 6 bases of the junction left unmatched. There are 16 residues in the CDR3. The CDR3 nucleotides read TGTGCCAGCAGCACCCGGACAGGGGAGTCCTACAATGAGCAGTTCTTC. Translated, it gives CASSTRTGESYNEQFF.

The gene calls are TRBV7-2 and TRBJ2-1; D unresolved. Per the germline V gene, CDR1 is SGHTA and CDR2 is FQGNSA. This CDR3 spans 17 amino acids. The V and J ends lost 5 bases and 4 bases respectively, with 21 bases between them. CDR3 loop: CASSQTIVRVLYNEQFF. In nucleotides, the CDR3 is TGTGCCAGCAGCCAAACTATTGTGCGAGTGCTTTACAATGAGCAGTTCTTC.

V and J are TRBV4-1 and TRBJ2-2, with D perhaps matching TRBD1 (5 bases). V shed 1 base and J shed 2 bases, with 14 bases lying between them. The CDR3 length is 17 residues. Germline assignment: CDR1 MGHRA and CDR2 YSYEKL. CDR3 coding DNA: TGCGCCAGCAGCCAAGCATCGACAGAATTCAACACCGGGGAGCTGTTTTTT. Amino acid sequence: CASSQASTEFNTGELFF.

The chain couples TRBV27 to TRBJ2-1; 13 bases agree with TRBD2. Trimming cost V 6 bases and J 7 bases; bases outside gene matches: 6. Germline CDR1 MNHEY, CDR2 SMNVEV (reference sequence). This CDR3 is built from 15 residues. The chain's CDR3 is CASSRGTSGINEQFF. CDR3 in DNA: TGTGCCAGCAGCCGGGGGACTAGCGGGATAAATGAGCAGTTCTTC.

This clone was seen only once. The J gene is TRBJ2-1, the V gene TRBV27; no firm D call. Per germline, CDR1 MNHEY and CDR2 SMNVEV (reference sequence). This CDR3 is built from 12 residues. The ends were cut back, 2 bases at V and 9 bases at J, with 8 bases in the middle. The chain's CDR3 is CASSLKGVEQFF. DNA of the CDR3: TGTGCCAGCAGTTTAAAAGGAGTTGAGCAGTTCTTC.

About this clone: The same CDR3 arises from other DNA sequences in this sample as well. The chain employs TRBV29-1 and TRBJ2-7; tentative D call: TRBD1 (6 bases). Trimming took 3 bases from V and 4 from J, leaving 13 bases between them. The germline V gene has CDR1 SQVTM and CDR2 ANQGSEA. The CDR3 extends over 13 amino acids. CDR3 nucleotide sequence: TGCAGCGTTGAGGGGGCGAGCAAGTACGAGCAGTACTTC. It translates to CSVEGASKYEQYF.

The rearrangement joins TRBV7-8 to TRBJ2-2; unclear D gene. Germline V gene data show CDR1 as SGHVS and CDR2 as FQNEAQ. The CDR3 length is 13 residues. Deletions cut 5 bases from V and 4 bases from J, with 8 bases between. The CDR3 coding sequence is TGTGCCAGCAGCCCAAAATCCACCGGGGAGCTGTTTTTT. Translation: CASSPKSTGELFF.